The entry below gives a single T cell receptor (beta chain) sequence along with its context. As yet, its antigen is unknown. J lost 6 bases, V lost 1 base, and 3 bases had no gene match. The CDR3 consists of 13 residues. The data derive from a study of CD4 T cells in relation to SARS-CoV-2 and coronaviruses. Overall study: PBMCs were cultured with antigen for roughly nine days before TCR beta sequencing. Findings of the study overall: Crossreactivity was assessed only for spike protein, not other viral proteins.

The protocol was immunoSEQ multiplex PCR, while the TCRdb copy is restricted to in-frame clones and leaves out a portion. The data show approximately 20,000 clones, 76% seen once. Unexposed donor CD4+ T cells date from about 2011-2018, before the COVID-19 pandemic. After about 10 days of culture, CD4+ T cells were isolated. Testing used SARS-CoV-2 S/N and four cold-coronavirus spikes on unexposed-donor CD4+ T cells, cells permitting. J is TRBJ2-7 and V is TRBV12-3 or TRBV12-4, with 7 bases identical to TRBD1. This TCR derives from a human donor in good health. The sequenced sample was CD4+ T cells from PBMCs, cultured in vitro. Written as DNA, the CDR3 is TGTGCCAGCAGTTTAGGGACAGGACGCGAGCAGTACTTC. Protein: CASSLGTGREQYF.